Presented here are 14 T cell receptor beta chains from one specimen sequenced in a study of blood T cell repertoires in COVID-19. Measured with immunoSEQ multiplex PCR; TCRdb has only the in-frame clones, and not every one. The sample has roughly 400,000 clones, around nine tenths seen once. Sequencing was performed on PBMCs or T cells enriched from blood (not recorded which). The receptors were sampled from a young woman who had been exposed to COVID-19.

The gene calls are TRBV5-1 and TRBJ1-4; the match to TRBD1 covers 12 bases. Unmatched junction bases numbered 8, after V lost 4 bases and J lost 7 bases. The CDR3 length is 16 residues. Germline CDR1 reads SGHRS; CDR2 reads YFSETQ. The CDR3 spells CASSTGTGGGFEKLFF. The CDR3, as DNA: TGCGCCAGCAGCACCGGGACAGGGGGCGGGTTTGAAAAACTGTTTTTT.

The genes are TRBV28 and TRBJ2-2; the match to TRBD2 covers 13 bases. Unmatched junction bases numbered 3, after V lost 5 bases and J lost 0 bases. The germline V gene has CDR1 MDHEN and CDR2 SYDVKM. The CDR3 runs 17 residues. In DNA form, the CDR3 reads TGTGCCAGCAGTCGGACTAGCGGGGGCCCGAACACCGGGGAGCTGTTTTTT. Protein sequence: CASSRTSGGPNTGELFF.

The chain links TRBV4-1 to TRBJ2-3, with 7 bases fitting TRBD1. The trim removed 3 bases at V and 0 bases at J, leaving 6 bases unmatched. The CDR3 consists of 16 residues. CDR1 is MGHRA and CDR2 is YSYEKL in the germline V gene. The CDR3 nucleotides are TGCGCCAGCAGCCAGGACCCGGGACAGAGCACAGATACGCAGTATTTT. It is translated as CASSQDPGQSTDTQYF.

The chain has TRBV9 and TRBJ2-1; TRBD2 agrees at 8 bases. The germline V gene encodes CDR1 SGDLS and CDR2 YYNGEE. J lost 0 bases, V lost 1 base, and 6 bases had no gene match. The CDR3 is 17 residues long. CDR3 sequence reads: CASSVSRSGGSYNEQFF. The CDR3 coding sequence is TGTGCCAGCAGCGTAAGTCGCAGCGGGGGCTCCTACAATGAGCAGTTCTTC.

This sequence joins TRBV18 and TRBJ2-2, with 12 nucleotides matching TRBD2. With V trimmed by 3 bases and J by 0 bases, 11 bases remained unmatched. CDR3 length: 20 residues. In germline, CDR1 is KGHSH, CDR2 LQKENI. The CDR3 DNA reads as TGTGCCAGCTCACCGTCCCCGGGACTAGCGGGTGGTTCGAACACCGGGGAGCTGTTTTTT. Amino acids: CASSPSPGLAGGSNTGELFF.

This clone occurred a few times. The V gene is TRBV28, the J gene TRBJ1-4, with D tentatively TRBD1 (5 bases). The germline V gene has CDR1 MDHEN and CDR2 SYDVKM. CDR3 length equals 16 residues. V was shortened by 6 bases and J by 1 base, with 15 bases between the two germline ends. CDR3 protein: CASRSTPGLTNEKLFF. The CDR3 coding sequence is TGTGCCAGCAGATCAACCCCAGGGCTAACTAATGAAAAACTGTTTTTT.

Regarding this clone: Other DNA sequences in this specimen translate into the identical CDR3. The genes are TRBV7-2 and TRBJ1-3; D not certain. V dropped 0 bases and J dropped 1 base, with 7 bases sitting between them. The CDR3 length is 15 residues. Germline lookup yields CDR1 SGHTA and CDR2 FQGNSA. Here the CDR3 reads CASSLAVSSGNTIYF. Here the CDR3 DNA reads TGTGCCAGCAGCTTAGCGGTCAGTTCTGGAAACACCATATATTTT.

This clone was seen a single time. This chain joins TRBV3-1 (or the pseudogene TRBV3-2) and TRBJ1-1; 8 bases agree with TRBD1. Germline V gene lookup returns CDR1 LGHDT and CDR2 YNNKEL (reference sequence). The V gene end was trimmed by 1 base and the J gene end by 11 bases; junction bases not matched to a gene: 12. The CDR3 extends over 15 amino acids. CDR3 in DNA: TGTGCCAGCAGCCAAGCTACAGGGGGGCGTACCGAGGCTTTCTTT. Translated: CASSQATGGRTEAFF.

This rearrangement joins TRBV11-3 to TRBJ2-5; 7 bases map to TRBD2. This CDR3 comprises 15 residues. The germline V gene encodes CDR1 SGHNT and CDR2 YENEEA. V lost 2 bases to trimming and J lost 5 bases; unmatched junction nucleotides: 8. CDR3 DNA: TGTGCCAGCAGCTTATCGCGGGAGTTTTCGGAGACCCAGTACTTC. Residues: CASSLSREFSETQYF.

This chain uses TRBV13 with TRBJ2-5; 11 bases are a match to TRBD2. After removal of 0 bases from V and 1 base from J, the junction contained 1 base not matched to a gene. The CDR3 consists of 16 residues. Germline V gene sequence: CDR1 PRHDT, CDR2 FYEKMQ (reference sequence). The CDR3 here is CASSLGGLAGQETQYF. The CDR3 DNA reads as TGTGCCAGCAGCTTAGGTGGACTAGCGGGCCAAGAGACCCAGTACTTC.

Points on this clone: At the DNA level, this CDR3 is encoded by other sequences in the same sample as well. The rearrangement joins TRBV5-1 to TRBJ1-1; TRBD1 agrees at 8 bases. The V segment lost 4 bases and the J segment 3 bases; nucleotides outside the gene matches: 8. The CDR3 has 15 residues. Germline V lookup: CDR1 SGHRS, CDR2 YFSETQ. The CDR3 loop is CASSLEGQGYTEAFF. The CDR3 bases are TGCGCCAGCAGCCTGGAAGGACAGGGATACACTGAAGCTTTCTTT.

V is TRBV29-1 and J is TRBJ1-1; D remains unclear. The ends were cut back, 4 bases at V and 0 bases at J, with 9 bases in the middle. Germline V gives CDR1 SQVTM, CDR2 ANQGSEA. This CDR3 spans 13 amino acids. The DNA for the CDR3 is TGCAGCGTTGGGCAGGCCCTGAACACTGAAGCTTTCTTT. This codes for CSVGQALNTEAFF. Variable domain in full (rest from reference TRBV29-1 and TRBJ1-1): SAVISQKPSRDICQRGTSLTIQCQVDSQVTMMFWYRQQPGQSLTLIATANQGSEATYESGFVIDKFPISRPNLTFSTLTVSNMSPEDSSIYLCSVGQALNTEAFFGQGTRLTVV.

The chain carries TRBV28 and TRBJ1-3; TRBD1 might be the D (5 bases). Germline CDR1 and CDR2: MDHEN and SYDVKM. Trimming removed 1 base from V and 4 bases from J, with 11 bases in between. The CDR3 covers 15 residues. The CDR3 nucleotides are TGTGCCAGCAGTTTATTCAGGGCGGGGGGAAACACCATATATTTT. It is translated as CASSLFRAGGNTIYF.

V is TRBV19 and J is TRBJ2-1; 13 bases agree with TRBD2. The CDR3 totals 19 residues. Losses at the gene ends were 4 bases for V and 7 bases for J; bases not matched to a gene: 16. Germline V lookup: CDR1 LNHDA, CDR2 SQIVND (reference sequence). This CDR3 reads CASSTGQGGRLAGGNEQFF. The CDR3, as DNA: TGTGCCAGTAGTACGGGACAGGGGGGAAGACTAGCGGGAGGTAATGAGCAGTTCTTC.